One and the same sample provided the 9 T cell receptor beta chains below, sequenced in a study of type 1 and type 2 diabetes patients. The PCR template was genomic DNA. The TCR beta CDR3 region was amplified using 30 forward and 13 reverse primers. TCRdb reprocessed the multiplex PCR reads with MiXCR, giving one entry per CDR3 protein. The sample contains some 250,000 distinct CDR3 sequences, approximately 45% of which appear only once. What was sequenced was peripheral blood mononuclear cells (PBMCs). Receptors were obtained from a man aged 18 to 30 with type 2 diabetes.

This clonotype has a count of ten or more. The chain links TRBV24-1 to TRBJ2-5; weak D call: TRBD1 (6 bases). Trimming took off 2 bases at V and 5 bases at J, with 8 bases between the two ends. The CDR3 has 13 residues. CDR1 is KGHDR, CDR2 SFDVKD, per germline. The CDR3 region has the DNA TGTGCCACCAGTGATTCAGGGGTCGAGACCCAGTACTTC. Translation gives CATSDSGVETQYF.

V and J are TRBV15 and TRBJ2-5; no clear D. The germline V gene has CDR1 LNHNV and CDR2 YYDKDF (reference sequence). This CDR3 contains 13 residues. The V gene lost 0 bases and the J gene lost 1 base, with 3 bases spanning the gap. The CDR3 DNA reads TGTGCCACCAGCAGAGACGTCCAAGAGACCCAGTACTTC. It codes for CATSRDVQETQYF.

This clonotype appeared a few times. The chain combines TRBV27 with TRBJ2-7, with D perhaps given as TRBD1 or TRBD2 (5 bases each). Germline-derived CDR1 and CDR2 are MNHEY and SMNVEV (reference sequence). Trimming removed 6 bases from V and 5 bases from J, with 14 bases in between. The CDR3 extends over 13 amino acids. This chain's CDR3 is CASRRGRDDEQYF. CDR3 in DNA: TGTGCCAGCAGACGGGGCAGGGACGACGAGCAGTACTTC.

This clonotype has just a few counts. The CDR3 region is CAWSAQGGTEAFF. The CDR3 DNA follows: TGTGCCTGGAGTGCGCAGGGGGGCACTGAAGCTTTCTTT. The genes are TRBV30 and TRBJ1-1; the match to TRBD1 covers 7 bases. CDR1 and CDR2 (germline): GTSNPN, SVGIG (reference sequence). The CDR3 is 13 residues long. V lost 1 base to trimming and J lost 4 bases; unmatched junction nucleotides: 3.

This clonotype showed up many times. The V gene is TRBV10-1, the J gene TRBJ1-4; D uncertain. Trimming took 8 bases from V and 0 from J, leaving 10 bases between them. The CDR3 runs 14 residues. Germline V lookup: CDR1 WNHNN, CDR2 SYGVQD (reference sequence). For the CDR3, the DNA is TGCGCCAGCGTAACAGACCCAACTAATGAAAAACTGTTTTTT. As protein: CASVTDPTNEKLFF.

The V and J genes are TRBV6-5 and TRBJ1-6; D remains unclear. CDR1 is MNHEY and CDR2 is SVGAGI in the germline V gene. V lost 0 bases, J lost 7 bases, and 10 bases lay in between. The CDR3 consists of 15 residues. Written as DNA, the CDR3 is TGTGCCAGCAGTTACTCGCTGGTGGGGAATTCACCCCTCCACTTT. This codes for CASSYSLVGNSPLHF.

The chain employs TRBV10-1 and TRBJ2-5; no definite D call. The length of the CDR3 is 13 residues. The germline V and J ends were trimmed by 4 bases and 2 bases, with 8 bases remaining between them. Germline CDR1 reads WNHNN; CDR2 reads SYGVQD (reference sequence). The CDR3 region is CASSAQVQETQYF. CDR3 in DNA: TGCGCCAGCAGTGCTCAGGTACAAGAGACCCAGTACTTC.

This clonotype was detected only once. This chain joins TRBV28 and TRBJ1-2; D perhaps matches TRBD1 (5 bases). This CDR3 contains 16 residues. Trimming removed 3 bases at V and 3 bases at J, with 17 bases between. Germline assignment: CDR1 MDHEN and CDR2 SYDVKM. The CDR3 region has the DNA TGTGCCAGCAGTTTTCAGCGACAGCCGGGTGACTATGGCTACACCTTC. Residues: CASSFQRQPGDYGYTF.

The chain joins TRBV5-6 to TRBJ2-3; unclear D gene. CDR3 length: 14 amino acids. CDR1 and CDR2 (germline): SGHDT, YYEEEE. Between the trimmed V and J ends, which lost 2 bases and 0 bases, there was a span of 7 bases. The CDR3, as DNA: TGTGCCAGCAGCTTAGTCCCAAGCACAGATACGCAGTATTTT. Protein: CASSLVPSTDTQYF.